Listed below are T cell receptor beta chains from one sample, sequenced in a study of identical twins. TCRdb reprocessed the 5' RACE reads with MiXCR, giving one entry per CDR3 protein. The sample carries more than 350,000 distinct CDR3 sequences, about 9% recorded once. Sample: naive T cells sorted from blood. The receptors shown here come from a woman between 45 and 65 years old in good health. CDR3s include the opening cysteine and the closing phenylalanine or tryptophan.

V gene,J gene,CDR3 protein
TRBV6-4,TRBJ2-1,CASSDKAENNEQFF
TRBV12-3/TRBV12-4,TRBJ2-7,CASSFEGSEQYF
TRBV20-1,TRBJ1-1,CSASLANTEAFF
TRBV11-2,TRBJ2-5,CASSRLQGGEETQYF
TRBV15,TRBJ2-5,CATGLVLSTQYF
TRBV12-3/TRBV12-4,TRBJ1-5,CASSFRGGSNQPQHF
TRBV5-1,TRBJ2-1,CASTVSSGSSYNEQFF
TRBV4-1,TRBJ2-1,CASSQEHADEQFF
TRBV5-5,TRBJ1-2,CASSFPGGYTF
TRBV11-2,TRBJ1-1,CASSNGQLNTEAFF
TRBV5-1,TRBJ2-5,CASSLAGAFRETQYF
TRBV4-1,TRBJ1-1,CASSQVQGELNTEAFF
TRBV10-3,TRBJ2-2,CAISEWGTPNTGELFF
TRBV5-1,TRBJ1-1,CASSLGYSPEAFF
TRBV20-1,TRBJ2-7,CSAGQSGRTYEQYF
TRBV5-1,TRBJ2-5,CASSVEGTQYF
TRBV20-1,TRBJ2-3,CSARDAGDTSDTQYF
TRBV12-3/TRBV12-4,TRBJ2-6,CASIDGANVLTF
TRBV5-1,TRBJ2-2,CASSSPDRDAGELFF
TRBV24-1,TRBJ1-2,CATSGGEGYTF
TRBV7-9,TRBJ1-5,CASSLEGQPQHF
TRBV18,TRBJ2-7,CASSPLSGGYEQYF
TRBV5-4,TRBJ2-1,CASSFGDLNEQFF
TRBV29-1,TRBJ2-5,CSVLLGGETQYF
TRBV6-6,TRBJ2-3,CASVRQASTDTQYF
TRBV7-8,TRBJ2-1,CASRETFFYYNEQFF
TRBV10-2,TRBJ2-2,CASSALTSGRNGELFF
TRBV6-5,TRBJ2-2,CASSYPPGLSGGELFF
TRBV15,TRBJ1-1,CATSRDWSEAFF
TRBV2,TRBJ2-4,CASSEGTKNIQYF
TRBV2,TRBJ2-2,CASVFGLAGNTGELFF
TRBV7-3,TRBJ2-3,CASSPLPGTDTQYF
TRBV30,TRBJ2-1,CAWRGSSLAEQFF
TRBV12-3/TRBV12-4,TRBJ1-1,CASRPGQGGRNTEAFF
TRBV18,TRBJ2-7,CASSPGTTGLEQYF
TRBV30,TRBJ2-2,CAWKRGEAVNTGELFF
TRBV5-1,TRBJ2-1,CASSLVAGSYNEQFF
TRBV14,TRBJ2-5,CASSQGRAATQYF
TRBV6-6,TRBJ1-2,CASSPAQGAKGGGGYTF
TRBV10-3,TRBJ1-1,CAISESQQGATEAFF
TRBV20-1,TRBJ2-3,CSARASGRALSTDTQYF
TRBV5-1,TRBJ2-7,CASSQGSEQYF
TRBV29-1,TRBJ1-4,CSVELVGKLFF
TRBV18,TRBJ1-2,CASKGQSHSFGYTF
TRBV3-1,TRBJ1-3,CASSRVRDTGNTIYF
TRBV12-3/TRBV12-4,TRBJ1-1,CASSSLQGLTEAFF
TRBV19,TRBJ2-2,CASSQIGAAGELFF
TRBV2,TRBJ2-3,CASTRQGTNTDTQYF
TRBV24-1,TRBJ2-5,CATSEGQEETQYF
TRBV12-3/TRBV12-4,TRBJ2-2,CASSSSPVGELFF
TRBV4-1,TRBJ1-1,CASSQGPGLDTEAFF
TRBV2,TRBJ2-3,CASSEGARYTDTQYF
TRBV15,TRBJ2-5,CATSPARRPETQYF
TRBV10-3,TRBJ2-1,CAISESTNNEQFF